Listed below are T cell receptor beta chains from one sample, sequenced in a study of sequential checkpoint blockade in melanoma. Data came from immunoSEQ multiplex PCR; TCRdb stores just in-frame clones and leaves some out. The sample holds fewer than 20,000 clones, 45% to 65% seen once. The source was CD8+ T cells sorted from blood (inferred from file names), collected from a patient given nivolumab and ipilimumab in sequence. These receptors originate from a human donor with melanoma. Both conserved end residues are part of each CDR3. D genes are given only for firm matches. A clone size is listed for some rows: how often the clone was seen (once, few, many), or a class if it is expanded.

d_call | j_call | v_call | clone_size | cdr3_nt | cdr3_aa
NA | TRBJ1-3 | TRBV27 | NA | TGTGCCAGCAGGGCGACAGGCACTGGAAACACCATATATTTT | CASRATGTGNTIYF
TRBD1 | TRBJ1-2 | TRBV28 | NA | TGTGCCAGCAGTTTATCCAGGGGGCTTGGCTACACCTTC | CASSLSRGLGYTF
NA | TRBJ2-7 | TRBV30 | few | TGTGCCTGCCGGGCGAGGGATTCCTACGAGCAGTACTTC | CACRARDSYEQYF
TRBD1 | TRBJ1-1 | TRBV5-1 | NA | TGCGCCAGCAGCCCATGGACAGGGGGCAGTACTGAAGCTTTCTTT | CASSPWTGGSTEAFF
TRBD1 | TRBJ1-2 | TRBV29-1 | NA | TGCAGCGTTATTCGGACAGGGGTATATGGCTACACCTTC | CSVIRTGVYGYTF
TRBD2 | TRBJ2-7 | TRBV5-5 | NA | TGTGCCAGCAGCTGGACTAGCGGGGGGGCCTACGAGCAGTACTTC | CASSWTSGGAYEQYF
TRBD2 | TRBJ2-7 | TRBV5-1 | NA | TGTGCCAGCAGCCCAAGCGGGGGGGCCCACTACGAGCAGTACTTC | CASSPSGGAHYEQYF
NA | TRBJ2-7 | TRBV2 | NA | TGTGCCAGCAGTGAAGCGGAGGCCTACGAGCAGTACTTC | CASSEAEAYEQYF
TRBD2 | TRBJ2-7 | TRBV7-8 | NA | TGTGCCAGCAGCTTATATAGCGGGAGCACCTCCTACGAGCAGTACTTC | CASSLYSGSTSYEQYF
TRBD1 | TRBJ2-5 | TRBV27 | NA | TGTGCCAGTAAGAGCATCGGGACAGTCCAAGAGACCCAGTACTTC | CASKSIGTVQETQYF
TRBD1 | TRBJ1-2 | TRBV4-1 | NA | TGCGCCAGCAGCCAAGGCCCAGGACAGGGGGGAGGCTACACCTTC | CASSQGPGQGGGYTF
TRBD1 | TRBJ1-1 | TRBV19 | few | TGTGCCAGTAGTAGGACAGGGAACACTGAAGCTTTCTTT | CASSRTGNTEAFF
TRBD1 | TRBJ1-1 | TRBV19 | NA | TGTGCCAGTAGCACCCTAAAGCCTCGACAGGGCGATTCGGACACTGAAGCTTTCTTT | CASSTLKPRQGDSDTEAFF
TRBD2 | TRBJ2-3 | TRBV27 | NA | TGTGCCAGCAGTTCCAACCTAGTAACTAGCGGGAGCACGCAGTATTTT | CASSSNLVTSGSTQYF
TRBD1 | TRBJ1-2 | TRBV7-9 | once | TGTGCCAGCAGCAGCCCGACAGGGCGGAATGGCTACACCTTC | CASSSPTGRNGYTF
NA | TRBJ2-1 | TRBV2 | NA | TGTGCCAAGGGGGGGCTACTCTCCTACAATGAGCAGTTCTTC | CAKGGLLSYNEQFF
NA | TRBJ2-6 | TRBV27 | few | TGTGCCAGCAGTGCTATCCTTATGTTGGGGCCTGGGGCCAACGTCCTGACTTTC | CASSAILMLGPGANVLTF
TRBD2 | TRBJ2-7 | TRBV11-1 | few | TGTGCCAGCAGCTTAAACCGACTAGCGGGATTGCCCTACGAGCAGTACTTC | CASSLNRLAGLPYEQYF
NA | TRBJ1-5 | TRBV9 | once | TGTGCCAGCAGTGAAACAGGGTATGTGAATCAGCCCCAGCATTTT | CASSETGYVNQPQHF
TRBD2 | TRBJ2-1 | TRBV19 | NA | TGTGCCAGTACTACAGGGCGGGGGGGCAATGAGCAGTTCTTC | CASTTGRGGNEQFF
TRBD2 | TRBJ2-3 | TRBV25-1 | NA | TGTGCCAGCAGTGAAGGGGCGGGAGCGGATACGCAGTATTTT | CASSEGAGADTQYF
TRBD2 | TRBJ2-1 | TRBV5-6 | NA | TGTGCCAGCAGCCCACCGGGGGGGGAGCAGTTCTTC | CASSPPGGEQFF
TRBD1 | TRBJ1-1 | TRBV7-8 | once | TGTGCCAGCAGCTTATCCGGACAGGGCGGTGAAGCTTTCTTT | CASSLSGQGGEAFF
NA | TRBJ2-1 | TRBV7-9 | NA | TGTGCCAGCAGCACCAGCGGATACAATGAGCAGTTCTTC | CASSTSGYNEQFF
TRBD1 | TRBJ2-2 | TRBV6-5 | NA | TGTGCCAGCGGGGACAGGGGGAACACCGGGGAGCTGTTTTTT | CASGDRGNTGELFF
NA | TRBJ1-1 | TRBV5-1 | NA | TGCGCCAGCAGCTTGGGGGTGAAGGGGCGCGGTGAAGCTTTCTTT | CASSLGVKGRGEAFF
NA | TRBJ2-1 | TRBV27 | few | TGTGCCAGCAGTTCTAGCGTAAGGTCCTACAATGAGCAGTTCTTC | CASSSSVRSYNEQFF
NA | TRBJ1-2 | TRBV10-3 | NA | TGTGCCATCAGTGAGTCGATGCAGCTCCCTAGCTGGGGCTACACCTTC | CAISESMQLPSWGYTF
NA | TRBJ1-6 | TRBV6-5 | few | TGTGCCAGCAGTTACTCTTATGGGGGGACCAATTCACCCCTCCACTTT | CASSYSYGGTNSPLHF
TRBD1 | TRBJ1-3 | TRBV28 | NA | TGTGCCAGCAGCCTTAGACCGGGACAGCCAACGACTTGGAACACCATATATTTT | CASSLRPGQPTTWNTIYF
TRBD2 | TRBJ2-5 | TRBV7-2 | NA | TGTGCCAGCAGCTTCACTAGCGGGGAAGAGACCCAGTACTTC | CASSFTSGEETQYF
NA | TRBJ1-1 | TRBV5-1 | few | TGCGCCAGCAGCTTAAACCAGGGTGAAGCTTTCTTT | CASSLNQGEAFF
TRBD1 | TRBJ1-1 | TRBV7-6 | NA | TGTGCCAGCAGCTTATCCGGGACAGGGGTCACTGAAGCTTTCTTT | CASSLSGTGVTEAFF
NA | TRBJ2-5 | TRBV7-2 | NA | TGTGCCAGCAGCTTAGGCTCATATGGACATTTCCAAGAGACCCAGTACTTC | CASSLGSYGHFQETQYF
NA | TRBJ2-2 | TRBV7-2 | NA | TGTGCCAGCAAAGATTCCCTGAGGGACACCGGGGAGCTGTTTTTT | CASKDSLRDTGELFF
NA | TRBJ1-1 | TRBV15 | few | TGTGCCACCAGCAGAGATCACCCGGGTGGGAGAACTGAAGCTTTCTTT | CATSRDHPGGRTEAFF
NA | TRBJ2-7 | TRBV11-2 | NA | TGTGCCAGCAGCTATTTCGACGAGCAGTACTTC | CASSYFDEQYF
NA | TRBJ2-5 | TRBV4-1 | NA | TGCGCCAGCAGCCAAGAGCCTTGGGCAGGGGAAGAGACCCAGTACTTC | CASSQEPWAGEETQYF
TRBD2 | TRBJ2-1 | TRBV7-9 | few | TGTGCCAGCAGCCCCCCGGGACTAGCGGGGGGTTACAATGAGCAGTTCTTC | CASSPPGLAGGYNEQFF
TRBD2 | TRBJ2-1 | TRBV10-3 | medium-sized | TGTGCCATCAGTGTGGGACTAGCCCTTTCCTACAATGAGCAGTTCTTC | CAISVGLALSYNEQFF
NA | TRBJ1-2 | TRBV28 | NA | TGTGCCAGCAGTTTAGGCGGGGCCATAGGGTATGGCTACACCTTC | CASSLGGAIGYGYTF
TRBD2 | TRBJ2-7 | TRBV6-5 | NA | TGTGCCAGCAGTTACTCGACTAGCGGGATGTACGAGCAGTACTTC | CASSYSTSGMYEQYF
NA | TRBJ2-5 | TRBV5-1 | NA | TGCGCCAGCCGTGAGGCAGGGCTTGGGGAGACCCAGTACTTC | CASREAGLGETQYF
NA | TRBJ1-1 | TRBV6-1 | NA | TGTGCCAGCAGTGAGGAGGGGTTCACTGAAGCTTTCTTT | CASSEEGFTEAFF
NA | TRBJ1-2 | TRBV6-5 | NA | TGTGCCAGCAGTTACTGGGCCCAACTGAACTATGGCTACACCTTC | CASSYWAQLNYGYTF
TRBD2 | TRBJ2-3 | TRBV5-4 | NA | TGTGCCAGCAGCCAATCAGCGGGGGGGAATTATCATACGCAGTATTTT | CASSQSAGGNYHTQYF
TRBD2 | TRBJ2-1 | TRBV7-6 | NA | TGTGCCAGCAGCTGGACTAGTGCTGCTGAGCAGTTCTTC | CASSWTSAAEQFF
NA | TRBJ2-7 | TRBV7-4 | NA | TGTGCCAGCAGCTTGGCCAGTGCCCGGCGGCCTGCCGAGCAGTACTTC | CASSLASARRPAEQYF
TRBD2 | TRBJ2-1 | TRBV15 | NA | TGTGCCACCAGCATAGGAGTAGCGGGGTACAATGAGCAGTTCTTC | CATSIGVAGYNEQFF
TRBD2 | TRBJ2-7 | TRBV5-4 | NA | TGTGCCAGCAGCTTCTTAGCGGGAGGGTACGAGCAGTACTTC | CASSFLAGGYEQYF
NA | TRBJ1-3 | TRBV4-1 | NA | TGCGCCAGCAGCCTCGCAGGTGCCGGCTCTGGAAACACCATATATTTT | CASSLAGAGSGNTIYF
TRBD1 | TRBJ1-1 | TRBV28 | few | TGTGCCAGCAAATTGGACAGGGAGAACACTGAAGCTTTCTTT | CASKLDRENTEAFF
NA | TRBJ2-1 | TRBV7-8 | NA | TGTGCCAGCAGCTTAGAAGGAGTGATAAGCTCCTACAATGAGCAGTTCTTC | CASSLEGVISSYNEQFF